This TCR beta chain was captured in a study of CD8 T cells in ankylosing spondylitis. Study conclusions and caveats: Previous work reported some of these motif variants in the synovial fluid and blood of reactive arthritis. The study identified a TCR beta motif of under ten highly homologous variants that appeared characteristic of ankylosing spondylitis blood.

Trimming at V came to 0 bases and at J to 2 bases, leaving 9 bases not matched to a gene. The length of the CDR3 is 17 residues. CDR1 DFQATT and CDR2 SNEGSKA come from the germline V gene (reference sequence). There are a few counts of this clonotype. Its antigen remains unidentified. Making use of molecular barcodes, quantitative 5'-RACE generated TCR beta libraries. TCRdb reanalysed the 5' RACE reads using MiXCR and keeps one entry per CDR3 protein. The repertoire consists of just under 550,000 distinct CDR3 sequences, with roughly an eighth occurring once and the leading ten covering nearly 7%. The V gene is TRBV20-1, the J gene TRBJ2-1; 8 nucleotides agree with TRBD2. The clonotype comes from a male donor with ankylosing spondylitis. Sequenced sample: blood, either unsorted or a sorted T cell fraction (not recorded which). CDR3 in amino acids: CSARDLFSGSTYNEQFF. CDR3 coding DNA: TGCAGTGCTAGAGATCTCTTCAGCGGGAGTACCTACAATGAGCAGTTCTTC.